This T cell receptor (beta chain) stems from a study of CD8+ T cells in alopecia areata. Treatment meaning: oral pan-JAK inhibitor, 5-10 mg twice daily. The CDR3 covers 14 residues. V shed 5 bases and J 5 bases; nucleotides not matched to a gene: 7. Germline CDR1 and CDR2: SEHNR and FQNEAQ (reference sequence). RNA extraction was followed by reverse transcription into cDNA, which acted as the sequencing template. Only in-frame clones appear in the TCRdb table, and some are missing; sequencing was by immunoSEQ multiplex PCR. Of under 250,000 clones listed, more than 45% were seen once; the top ten hold 1.6%.

Specimen: CD4+ T cells sorted from blood, collected at week 4, from a patient treated with tofacitinib. The TCR sequence derives from a human donor with alopecia areata. J is TRBJ2-7 and V is TRBV7-9; 9 bases agree with TRBD1. CDR3 residues: CASSRPGTGNEQYF. CDR3 DNA: TGTGCCAGCAGCCGTCCCGGGACAGGGAACGAGCAGTACTTC.